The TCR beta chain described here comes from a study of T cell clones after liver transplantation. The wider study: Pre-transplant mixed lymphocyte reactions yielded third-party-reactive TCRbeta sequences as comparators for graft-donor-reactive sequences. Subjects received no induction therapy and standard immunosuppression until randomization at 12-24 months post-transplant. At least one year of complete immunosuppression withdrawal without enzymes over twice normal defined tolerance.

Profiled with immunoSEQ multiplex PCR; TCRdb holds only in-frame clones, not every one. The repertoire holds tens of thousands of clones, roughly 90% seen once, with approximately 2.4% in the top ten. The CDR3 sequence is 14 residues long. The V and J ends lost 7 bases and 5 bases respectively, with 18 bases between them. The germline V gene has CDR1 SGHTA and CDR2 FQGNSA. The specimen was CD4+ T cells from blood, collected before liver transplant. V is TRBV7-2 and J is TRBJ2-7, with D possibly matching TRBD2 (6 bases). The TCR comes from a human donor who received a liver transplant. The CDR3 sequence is CASTPSMEGHEQYF. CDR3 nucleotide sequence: TGTGCCAGCACCCCGTCAATGGAGGGTCACGAGCAGTACTTC.